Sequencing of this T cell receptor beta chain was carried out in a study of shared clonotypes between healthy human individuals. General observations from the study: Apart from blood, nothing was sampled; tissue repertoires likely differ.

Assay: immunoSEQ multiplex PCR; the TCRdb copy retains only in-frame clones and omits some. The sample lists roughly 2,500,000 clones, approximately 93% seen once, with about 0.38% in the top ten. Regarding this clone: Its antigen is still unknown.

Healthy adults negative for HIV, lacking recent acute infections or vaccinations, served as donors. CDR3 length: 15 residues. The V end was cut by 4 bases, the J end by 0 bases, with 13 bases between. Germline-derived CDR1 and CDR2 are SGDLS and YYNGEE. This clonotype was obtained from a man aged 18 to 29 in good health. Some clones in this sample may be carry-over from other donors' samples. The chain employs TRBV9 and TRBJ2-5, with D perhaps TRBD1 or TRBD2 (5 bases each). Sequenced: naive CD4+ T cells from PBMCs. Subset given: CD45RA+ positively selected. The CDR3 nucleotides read TGTGCCAGCAGCCTAAGGTGGGGACACCAAGAGACCCAGTACTTC. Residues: CASSLRWGHQETQYF.